What follows are 27 T cell receptor beta chains derived from one specimen sequenced in a study of blood T cell repertoires in COVID-19. Clones were read by immunoSEQ multiplex PCR, and TCRdb kept only the in-frame ones, dropping some. This table has a few hundred thousand clones, roughly 90% appearing once. The sample was PBMCs or T cells enriched from blood (not recorded which). These receptors all stem from a woman in her twenties or thirties who had been exposed to COVID-19.

The V and J genes are TRBV20-1 and TRBJ2-1; D gene uncertain. The germline gives CDR1 DFQATT, CDR2 SNEGSKA (reference sequence). The CDR3 runs 13 residues. Deletions cut 3 bases from V and 8 bases from J, with 14 bases between. CDR3: CSASLSIFDEQFF. DNA for the CDR3: TGCAGTGCTAGTCTTAGCATTTTCGATGAGCAGTTCTTC.

V is TRBV30 and J is TRBJ2-3; perhaps TRBD2 as D (6 bases). Trimming removed 2 bases from V and 0 bases from J, with 12 bases in between. Germline V gene sequence: CDR1 GTSNPN, CDR2 SVGIG (reference sequence). The CDR3 totals 15 residues. The CDR3, as DNA: TGTGCCTGGAGTCCGGGAGCCTCTAGCACAGATACGCAGTATTTT. This gives the protein CAWSPGASSTDTQYF. Variable domain in full (rest from reference TRBV30 and TRBJ2-3): SQTIHQWPATLVQPVGSPLSLECTVEGTSNPNLYWYRQAAGRGLQLLFYSVGIGQISSEVPQNLSASRPQDRQFILSSKKLLLSDSGFYLCAWSPGASSTDTQYFGPGTRLTVL.

The chain has TRBV30 and TRBJ2-5; 7 bases align to TRBD1. The length of the CDR3 is 15 residues. V shed 4 bases, J shed 6 bases, and the junction held 14 bases outside the gene matches. Germline V gene lookup returns CDR1 GTSNPN and CDR2 SVGIG (reference sequence). The CDR3 sequence: CAWTYTGTVMKTQYF. In DNA form, the CDR3 reads TGTGCCTGGACCTATACAGGGACAGTTATGAAGACCCAGTACTTC.

V gene TRBV11-2 combines with J gene TRBJ2-7, with 7 nucleotides matching TRBD1. The CDR3 sequence is 13 residues long. Per the germline V gene, CDR1 is SGHAT and CDR2 is FQNNGV. The V and J ends lost 6 bases and 6 bases, in that order; junction bases with no gene match: 8. In nucleotides, the CDR3 is TGTGCCAGCAGGAAGGCAGGGGGTGGCGAGCAGTACTTC. This encodes CASRKAGGGEQYF.

The rearrangement uses TRBV5-8 and TRBJ1-5, with D maybe TRBD1 (6 bases). The length of the CDR3 is 15 residues. Germline-derived CDR1 and CDR2 are SGHTS and YDEGEE. Between the trimmed V and J ends, which lost 4 bases and 0 bases, there was a span of 11 bases. The CDR3 here is CASSLTGDSNQPQHF. The CDR3 bases are TGTGCCAGCAGCCTGACAGGAGATAGCAATCAGCCCCAGCATTTT.

The chain uses TRBV2 and TRBJ2-1; 11 bases fit TRBD2. CDR3 length equals 16 residues. Looked up from germline, CDR1 is SNHLY and CDR2 is FYNNEI. The V and J ends lost 6 bases and 4 bases, in that order; junction bases with no gene match: 8. This CDR3 is CASRKTSGGYYNEQFF. In DNA, the CDR3 is TGTGCCAGCAGGAAAACTAGCGGGGGTTATTACAATGAGCAGTTCTTC.

The V and J genes are TRBV5-1 and TRBJ2-3; TRBD2 aligns across 7 bases. Germline V lookup: CDR1 SGHRS, CDR2 YFSETQ. This CDR3 is 15 amino acids long. The J segment lost 2 bases and the V segment lost 1 base, leaving 4 bases of the junction unmatched. Here the CDR3 DNA reads TGCGCCAGCAGCTTGCGGGGGGTCCCCACAGATACGCAGTATTTT. Amino acid sequence: CASSLRGVPTDTQYF.

The chain combines TRBV5-1 with TRBJ2-5, with D uncertain. The CDR3 length is 15 residues. Trimming removed 2 bases from V and 4 bases from J, with 15 bases in between. Germline CDR1 reads SGHRS; CDR2 reads YFSETQ. In DNA form, the CDR3 reads TGCGCCAGCAGCTTTAACCGCGGCAGTCCAGAGACCCAGTACTTC. Translated, it gives CASSFNRGSPETQYF.

The gene calls are TRBV19 and TRBJ1-1; D may be TRBD1 (6 bases). V gave up 3 bases and J gave up 1 base, with 12 bases separating them. CDR3 length: 15 amino acids. Germline-derived CDR1 and CDR2 are LNHDA and SQIVND (reference sequence). CDR3 sequence (DNA): TGTGCCAGTAGTATGGGCTCACAGGGGAACACTGAAGCTTTCTTT. This translates into CASSMGSQGNTEAFF. The full variable domain, with the rest looked up from reference TRBV19 and TRBJ1-1, is DGGITQSPKYLFRKEGQNVTLSCEQNLNHDAMYWYRQDPGQGLRLIYYSQIVNDFQKGDIAEGYSVSREKKESFPLTVTSAQKNPTAFYLCASSMGSQGNTEAFFGQGTRLTVV.

The chain combines TRBV19 with TRBJ1-1, with 9 bases fitting TRBD1. CDR3 length: 14 amino acids. CDR1 and CDR2 from the germline V gene are LNHDA and SQIVND (reference sequence). V shed 5 bases and J 3 bases; nucleotides not matched to a gene: 4. This CDR3 reads CASSVQGAYTEAFF. The CDR3 region has the DNA TGTGCCAGTAGTGTACAGGGGGCTTACACTGAAGCTTTCTTT.

This rearrangement joins TRBV11-3 to TRBJ2-4, with a possible D match to TRBD1 (6 bases). The CDR3 contains 15 residues. Trimming took off 5 bases at V and 7 bases at J, with 18 bases between the two ends. Per germline, CDR1 SGHNT and CDR2 YENEEA. The DNA of the CDR3 is TGTGCCAGCAGCACCGAGGGCAGGGGCCGGAACATTCAGTACTTC. Translation gives CASSTEGRGRNIQYF.

This chain connects TRBV6-5 to TRBJ2-7; 8 bases agree with TRBD1. This CDR3 comprises 14 residues. CDR1 is MNHEY and CDR2 is SVGAGI in the germline V gene. V shed 5 bases and J 3 bases; nucleotides not matched to a gene: 6. CDR3 in DNA: TGTGCCAGCAGTACGACAGGGGTAAGCTACGAGCAGTACTTC. Its protein is CASSTTGVSYEQYF.

V and J are TRBV24-1 and TRBJ1-4, with D possibly being TRBD1 (5 bases). Germline assignment: CDR1 KGHDR and CDR2 SFDVKD. The CDR3 extends over 12 amino acids. V lost 4 bases, J lost 11 bases, and 10 bases lay in between. In DNA form, the CDR3 reads TGTGCCACCAGTGACCCGACAGACAAACTGTTTTTT. It specifies CATSDPTDKLFF.

The rearrangement joins TRBV27 to TRBJ1-1, with D hard to call. The CDR3 runs to 15 residues. Germline assignment: CDR1 MNHEY and CDR2 SMNVEV (reference sequence). V was trimmed by 2 bases and J by 3 bases, leaving 13 bases between them. This chain's CDR3 is CASSLPGKIYTEAFF. Here the CDR3 DNA reads TGTGCCAGCAGTTTACCAGGTAAAATATACACTGAAGCTTTCTTT.

The V gene is TRBV10-2, the J gene TRBJ2-4, with 11 bases fitting TRBD1. V trimming: 3 bases; J trimming: 7 bases; junction bases outside the gene matches: 2. Germline V gene sequence: CDR1 WSHSY, CDR2 SAAADI. This CDR3 has 14 amino acids. CDR3 amino acids: CASSDGTGGNIQYF. The CDR3 coding sequence is TGCGCCAGCAGTGACGGGACAGGGGGGAACATTCAGTACTTC.

The J gene is TRBJ1-3, the V gene TRBV5-1, with TRBD1 identical over 7 bases. Germline trimming cut 2 bases from V and 4 bases from J; bases unmatched to any gene: 3. The CDR3 is made up of 14 amino acids. Germline V gene data show CDR1 as SGHRS and CDR2 as YFSETQ. CDR3 sequence reads: CASSFGTVGNTIYF. In DNA form, the CDR3 reads TGCGCCAGCAGCTTTGGGACAGTAGGAAACACCATATATTTT.

The chain carries TRBV19 and TRBJ1-1, with D uncertain. Germline CDR1 and CDR2: LNHDA and SQIVND (reference sequence). This CDR3 has 14 residues. The V gene lost 7 bases and the J gene lost 1 base, with 13 bases spanning the gap. CDR3 protein: CASNGARENTEAFF. The CDR3, as DNA: TGTGCCAGTAATGGCGCGCGGGAGAACACTGAAGCTTTCTTT.

This clone has more than one count but fewer than ten. This chain joins TRBV6-2 or TRBV6-3 and TRBJ1-4; 10 nucleotides match TRBD1. The germline gives CDR1 MNHEY, CDR2 SVGEGT. V lost 2 bases and J lost 8; bases outside the gene matches: 8. The length of the CDR3 is 16 residues. In DNA form, the CDR3 reads TGTGCCAGCAGTTACAGTTTGGGGACAGGGGACGAAAAACTGTTTTTT. This codes for CASSYSLGTGDEKLFF.

The V gene is TRBV12-5, the J gene TRBJ2-2, with 10 bases aligning to TRBD1. This CDR3 comprises 16 residues. V lost 6 bases to trimming and J lost 7 bases; unmatched junction nucleotides: 11. Germline V CDR1 and CDR2: LGHNT, FRNRAP. CDR3 bases: TGTGCTAGTGGGGGACAGGGGTTAGGAAAACTCGGGGAGCTGTTTTTT. It specifies CASGGQGLGKLGELFF.

This clone was seen more than once but under ten times. The chain has TRBV5-1 and TRBJ1-6; 8 nucleotides line up with TRBD1. CDR1 is SGHRS and CDR2 is YFSETQ in the germline V gene. J gave up 7 bases and V 4 bases, and 13 bases lay outside the gene matches. The CDR3 loop spans 17 amino acids. CDR3 sequence reads: CASSPGQGRSINSPLHF. CDR3 DNA sequence: TGCGCCAGCAGCCCTGGACAGGGAAGGTCTATCAATTCACCCCTCCACTTT.

This sequence joins TRBV5-1 and TRBJ1-4, with TRBD1 matching over 7 bases. V lost 2 bases, J lost 8 bases, and 12 bases stayed unmatched. The CDR3 extends over 16 amino acids. CDR1 SGHRS and CDR2 YFSETQ come from the germline V gene. The CDR3 sequence: CASSFFNTGAREKLFF. CDR3 sequence (DNA): TGCGCCAGCAGCTTTTTTAATACAGGGGCTCGGGAAAAACTGTTTTTT. The whole variable domain, filled in from reference TRBV5-1 and TRBJ1-4, reads KAGVTQTPRYLIKTRGQQVTLSCSPISGHRSVSWYQQTPGQGLQFLFEYFSETQRNKGNFPGRFSGRQFSNSRSEMNVSTLELGDSALYLCASSFFNTGAREKLFFGSGTQLSVL.

The chain links TRBV9 to TRBJ1-1; a weak D match, TRBD1 (5 bases). Trimming pared 4 bases from V and 0 bases from J, leaving 10 bases between. The CDR3 extends over 14 amino acids. Germline V gene sequence: CDR1 SGDLS, CDR2 YYNGEE. The DNA of the CDR3 is TGTGCCAGCAGCCCGGAACAGGTGAACACTGAAGCTTTCTTT. Its protein product is CASSPEQVNTEAFF.

The genes are TRBV9 and TRBJ1-2, with 11 bases aligning to TRBD1. The V gene's germline CDR1 is SGDLS and CDR2 YYNGEE. The CDR3 is made up of 14 amino acids. V gave up 4 bases and J gave up 3 bases; unmatched junction bases: 2. CDR3 loop: CASSRTGGDYGYTF. CDR3 DNA sequence: TGTGCCAGCAGCCGGACAGGGGGCGACTATGGCTACACCTTC.

The gene calls are TRBV25-1 and TRBJ2-3, with D tentatively TRBD1 (5 bases). The CDR3 covers 14 residues. V was shortened by 8 bases and J by 5 bases, with 17 bases between the two germline ends. Germline V gene sequence: CDR1 MGHDK, CDR2 SYGVNS. The CDR3 bases are TGTGCCAGCCGGCCTCTAGGGGAACGAGATACGCAGTATTTT. It specifies CASRPLGERDTQYF.

This rearrangement joins TRBV7-8 to TRBJ2-2; D is undetermined. V lost 5 bases, J lost 6 bases, and 10 bases lay in between. The CDR3 has 13 amino acids. Looked up from germline, CDR1 is SGHVS and CDR2 is FQNEAQ. The CDR3 reads CASSLERPGELFF. The DNA for the CDR3 is TGTGCCAGCAGCCTAGAGAGGCCCGGGGAGCTGTTTTTT. The complete variable domain, with remaining parts taken from reference TRBV7-8 and TRBJ2-2, reads GAGVSQSPRYKVAKRGQDVALRCDPISGHVSLFWYQQALGQGPEFLTYFQNEAQLDKSGLPSDRFFAERPEGSVSTLKIQRTQQEDSAVYLCASSLERPGELFFGEGSRLTVL.

The chain recombines TRBV19 with TRBJ2-7, with TRBD1 identical over 8 bases. V trimming: 10 bases; J trimming: 0 bases; junction bases outside the gene matches: 8. The CDR3 consists of 14 residues. Germline CDR1 reads LNHDA; CDR2 reads SQIVND (reference sequence). CDR3 loop: CATGQGTNSYEQYF. The CDR3 DNA sequence: TGTGCCACTGGACAGGGAACAAACTCCTACGAGCAGTACTTC.

This clone was found once. CDR3 in DNA: TGTGCCAGCCACCGGGACAGCAGGGATGAAAAACTGTTTTTT. It codes for CASHRDSRDEKLFF. V is TRBV30 and J is TRBJ1-4, with 7 bases that match TRBD1. The CDR3 consists of 14 residues. V lost 8 bases, J lost 6 bases, and 12 bases stayed unmatched. Germline-derived CDR1 and CDR2 are GTSNPN and SVGIG (reference sequence).